The clone carrying this T cell receptor beta chain turned up a few times. Its cognate antigen is unknown. PCR involved 60 Vbeta and 13 Jbeta primers. Generated by immunoSEQ multiplex PCR, the TCRdb table keeps only in-frame clones and is missing some. This sample carries 140,000 to 150,000 clones, 78% of them seen once, and the ten largest clones take around 3.2%. The CDR3 has 12 residues. CDR1 and CDR2 (germline): KGHSH, LQKENI. V lost 6 bases to trimming and J lost 5 bases, with 9 bases between them. The sample originates from a study of cytomegalovirus exposure and HLA in healthy donors. Study summary: Some 85 million unique TCRs, all from HLA-typed donors, were included in an early release of the data.

Whole-study findings and limits: A later analysis found TCR association rates differed by HLA locus, highest for DRB1 and lowest for HLA-C. Earlier analysis found most TCR beta V segments productive about 87% or about 30% of the time.

V gene TRBV18 combines with J gene TRBJ2-3; D is undetermined. Sequencing was performed on PBMCs. This receptor was obtained from a female donor in good health and CMV-seronegative. The CDR3 bases are TGTGCCAGCTCGTCGGTTATAGATACGCAGTATTTT. This translates into CASSSVIDTQYF. Combining the CDR3 with reference TRBV18 and TRBJ2-3 gives the whole variable domain NAGVMQNPRHLVRRRGQEARLRCSPMKGHSHVYWYRQLPEEGLKFMVYLQKENIIDESGMPKERFSAEFPKEGPSILRIQQVVRGDSAAYFCASSSVIDTQYFGPGTRLTVL.